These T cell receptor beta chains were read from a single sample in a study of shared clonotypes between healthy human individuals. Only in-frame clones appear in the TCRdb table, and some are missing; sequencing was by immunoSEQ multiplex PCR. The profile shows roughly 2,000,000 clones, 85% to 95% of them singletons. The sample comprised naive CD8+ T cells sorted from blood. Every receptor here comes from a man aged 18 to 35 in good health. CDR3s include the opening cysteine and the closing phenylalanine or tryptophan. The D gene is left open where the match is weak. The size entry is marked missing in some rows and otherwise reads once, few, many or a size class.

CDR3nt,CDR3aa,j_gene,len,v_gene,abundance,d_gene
TGTGCCAGCAGCCGAGACAATACCGGGGAGCTGTTTTTT,CASSRDNTGELFF,TRBJ2-2,13,TRBV7-3,-,-
TGTGCCAGCAGCTTCTTTTCTGACAGGACCTACGAGCAGTACTTC,CASSFFSDRTYEQYF,TRBJ2-7,15,TRBV7-2,-,-
TGTGCCAGCAGTCCGAGGGGTGGCACTGAAGCTTTCTTT,CASSPRGGTEAFF,TRBJ1-1,13,TRBV27,-,-
TGTGCCAGCAGTGTAGTCAGGGCCACCCAGAGCTCCTATAATTCACCCCTCCACTTT,CASSVVRATQSSYNSPLHF,TRBJ1-6,19,TRBV2,-,-
TGTGCCAGCAGCCAAATGATCGGGGAGCTGTTTTTT,CASSQMIGELFF,TRBJ2-2,12,TRBV6-6,-,-
TGTGCCAGCAGCTTCTTCCCTCCGGGACAGGGCACAGATACGCAGTATTTT,CASSFFPPGQGTDTQYF,TRBJ2-3,17,TRBV7-6,-,TRBD1
TGTGCCAGCAGGCCAGACTGGATTAACAATGAGCAGTTCTTC,CASRPDWINNEQFF,TRBJ2-1,14,TRBV7-9,-,-
TGTGCCAGCAGCATATCTCCGAACTACGAGCAGTACTTC,CASSISPNYEQYF,TRBJ2-7,13,TRBV6-5,-,-
TGTGCCAGCAGCTTAGGCGCCCGGGGCCAAGAGACCCAGTACTTC,CASSLGARGQETQYF,TRBJ2-5,15,TRBV13,-,-
TGTGCCAGCAGCCTGTCCCAGGGTTCCTACAATGAGCAGTTCTTC,CASSLSQGSYNEQFF,TRBJ2-1,15,TRBV7-6,-,-
TGTGCCAGCAGCCGTACATCCCCGCAAGAGACCCAGTACTTC,CASSRTSPQETQYF,TRBJ2-5,14,TRBV27,-,-
TGTGCCAGCACCTCTTTTGGACAGGGTAGGTTTGGCACTGAAGCTTTCTTT,CASTSFGQGRFGTEAFF,TRBJ1-1,17,TRBV13,-,TRBD1
TGTGCCAGCAGCTTAGGACTAGCGGGGGGCACAGATACGCAGTATTTT,CASSLGLAGGTDTQYF,TRBJ2-3,16,TRBV5-6,-,TRBD2
TGTGCCAGCAGCTTAGCTCCGGGACTAGCGGGAGTTGGCCACAGATCTACGCAGTATTTT,CASSLAPGLAGVGHRSTQYF,TRBJ2-3,20,TRBV7-2,-,TRBD2
TGTGCCAGCAGCTTGGGACAGGGTGAACAGCCCCAGCATTTT,CASSLGQGEQPQHF,TRBJ1-5,14,TRBV5-8,-,TRBD1
TGCAGCGTTGACGCCGGAACAGGGCTCTACGAGCAGTACTTC,CSVDAGTGLYEQYF,TRBJ2-7,14,TRBV29-1,-,-
TGTGCCAGCAGCTGGGGACCGAGCAATCAGCCCCAGCATTTT,CASSWGPSNQPQHF,TRBJ1-5,14,TRBV5-6,-,-
TGCAGCGGGTGGAGCCCTCCAATCGGGGGCGATGGCTACACCTTC,CSGWSPPIGGDGYTF,TRBJ1-2,15,TRBV29-1,-,-
TGTGCCACCAGCAGTGACAGATATAGCAATCAGCCCCAGCATTTT,CATSSDRYSNQPQHF,TRBJ1-5,15,TRBV15,-,-
TGCGCCAGCAGCGAGGAAATAGCTTTTAATGAGCAGTTCTTC,CASSEEIAFNEQFF,TRBJ2-1,14,TRBV10-2,once,-
TGTGCCAGCAGCCAAGCATCGAGAGGCCTCACAGATACGCAGTATTTT,CASSQASRGLTDTQYF,TRBJ2-3,16,TRBV14,-,-
TGTGCCAGCAGCTTAGGAAAACAGGGGAACACTGAAGCTTTCTTT,CASSLGKQGNTEAFF,TRBJ1-1,15,TRBV7-9,-,-
TGTGCCAGCAGCTTAGATGGGACAGCGCTGATCTATGGCTACACCTTC,CASSLDGTALIYGYTF,TRBJ1-2,16,TRBV7-9,once,TRBD1
TGTGCAAGTCGCCCCCTGCCAGATACGCAGTATTTT,CASRPLPDTQYF,TRBJ2-3,12,TRBV12-2,-,-
TGTGCCAGCAGCTTAGAAGGACAGGGGGAGCCTGGGGCCAACGTCCTGACTTTC,CASSLEGQGEPGANVLTF,TRBJ2-6,18,TRBV7-9,once,TRBD1
TGTGCCAGCAGCGTAGGGGCAGGGTTCAATGAGCAGTTCTTC,CASSVGAGFNEQFF,TRBJ2-1,14,TRBV9,-,-
TGTGCCTGGAGTGAGGGGGGCACAGATACGCAGTATTTT,CAWSEGGTDTQYF,TRBJ2-3,13,TRBV30,-,-
TGTGCCACCAGCGGGGCTCTTTGGACTAGCGGGAGTCGGGGAGAGACCCAGTACTTC,CATSGALWTSGSRGETQYF,TRBJ2-5,19,TRBV15,once,TRBD2
TGTGCCAGCAGTCCTACAGGGGTTCCAGATACGCAGTATTTT,CASSPTGVPDTQYF,TRBJ2-3,14,TRBV27,once,TRBD1
TGTGCCTGGACCTTGCCCAGGGGCCCCTACACTGAAGCTTTCTTT,CAWTLPRGPYTEAFF,TRBJ1-1,15,TRBV30,-,-
TGTGCCAGCAGCCTAGTAGGCAATGAGCAGTTCTTC,CASSLVGNEQFF,TRBJ2-1,12,TRBV9,-,-
TGTGCCAGCAGCTTAGGTGACATTTCGTACTTC,CASSLGDISYF,TRBJ2-5,11,TRBV11-2,-,-
TGTGCCAGCAGCTTAGGGAGTTCCGGGGAGCTGTTTTTT,CASSLGSSGELFF,TRBJ2-2,13,TRBV11-3,-,-
TGTGCCAGCAGCTTAGATCAACCCCGGTTCTTC,CASSLDQPRFF,TRBJ2-1,11,TRBV11-2,-,-
TGTGCCAGCAGGAGGGACAGTGGATCGATCACTGAAGCTTTCTTT,CASRRDSGSITEAFF,TRBJ1-1,15,TRBV2,-,TRBD1
TGTGCCAGCAGTCCCACAGGGGAGGATGAAAAACTGTTTTTT,CASSPTGEDEKLFF,TRBJ1-4,14,TRBV28,-,TRBD1
TGCGCCAGCAGCTTGGTTCTAGATAGTGGCTACGAGCAGTACTTC,CASSLVLDSGYEQYF,TRBJ2-7,15,TRBV5-1,-,-
TGTGCCAGCAGCGAGGGACCTAGGGATGGCTACACCTTC,CASSEGPRDGYTF,TRBJ1-2,13,TRBV5-5,-,-
TGTGCCAGCAGCTTGGCATTGACAGGGCGGATTGCTTTCTTT,CASSLALTGRIAFF,TRBJ1-1,14,TRBV5-6,-,TRBD1
TGTGCCAGCAGCCCGGGGGAGGGCTACACCTTC,CASSPGEGYTF,TRBJ1-2,11,TRBV2,-,-
TGTGCCAGCACTCTGATCGGAGGGAACACCGGGGAGCTGTTTTTT,CASTLIGGNTGELFF,TRBJ2-2,15,TRBV7-9,-,-
TGCGCCAGCAGCCAAGATACGGGGGCCCAAGAGACCCAGTACTTC,CASSQDTGAQETQYF,TRBJ2-5,15,TRBV4-3,-,-
TGTGCCAGCAGCTCGCCGGGACTAGCGCTTCAAGAGACCCAGTACTTC,CASSSPGLALQETQYF,TRBJ2-5,16,TRBV11-2,-,TRBD2
TGTGCCAGCAGCATAAAGGGGATGGGTTACAATGAGCAGTTCTTC,CASSIKGMGYNEQFF,TRBJ2-1,15,TRBV7-9,-,-
TGTGCCAGCGCCTTAACAGGCACCGGGGAGCTGTTTTTT,CASALTGTGELFF,TRBJ2-2,13,TRBV6-4,-,-
TGTGCCAGCAGTACCGGGGAAAACACTGAAGCTTTCTTT,CASSTGENTEAFF,TRBJ1-1,13,TRBV2,-,-
TGCGCCAGCAGCCCGGCGATAGCGGGATTAAAGTCTAGCACAGATACGCAGTATTTT,CASSPAIAGLKSSTDTQYF,TRBJ2-3,19,TRBV5-1,-,TRBD2
TGCGCCAGCAGCCAAGGGCAGGGTTATGGCTACACCTTC,CASSQGQGYGYTF,TRBJ1-2,13,TRBV4-1,-,-
TGTGCCAGCAGCTTTGGTGCGGCAGGGGAATACTACGAGCAGTACTTC,CASSFGAAGEYYEQYF,TRBJ2-7,16,TRBV5-6,-,-
TGTGCCAGCAGATATCGGGCCCACATCGACTACGAGCAGTACTTC,CASRYRAHIDYEQYF,TRBJ2-7,15,TRBV14,-,-
TGTGCCATCAGTGAGTCTCTGGGGGCCCCCGGGGAGCTGTTTTTT,CAISESLGAPGELFF,TRBJ2-2,15,TRBV10-3,-,-
TGCGCCAGCAGCCAAGTCACCGGGGAGCTGTTTTTT,CASSQVTGELFF,TRBJ2-2,12,TRBV4-3,-,-